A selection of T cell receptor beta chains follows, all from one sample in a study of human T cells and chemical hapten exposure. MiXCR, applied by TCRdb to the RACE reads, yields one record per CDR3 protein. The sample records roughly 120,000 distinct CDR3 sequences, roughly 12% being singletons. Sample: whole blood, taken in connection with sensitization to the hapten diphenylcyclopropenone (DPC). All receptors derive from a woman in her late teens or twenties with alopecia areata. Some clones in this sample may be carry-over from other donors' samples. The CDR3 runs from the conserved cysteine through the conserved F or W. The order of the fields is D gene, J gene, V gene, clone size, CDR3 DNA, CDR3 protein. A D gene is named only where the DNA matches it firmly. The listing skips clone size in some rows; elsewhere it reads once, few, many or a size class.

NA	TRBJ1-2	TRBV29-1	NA	TGCAGCGTTGTCTCCCACCTGGACAATGGCTACACCTTC	CSVVSHLDNGYTF
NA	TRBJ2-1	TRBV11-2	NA	TGTGCCAGCCGGGATTGGGGGAAGAGCTCCTACAATGAGCAGTTCTTC	CASRDWGKSSYNEQFF
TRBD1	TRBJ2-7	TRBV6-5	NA	TGTGCCAGCACTCCACCCGGGACAGGGGCCGCAGAGCAGTACTTC	CASTPPGTGAAEQYF
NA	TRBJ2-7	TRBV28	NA	TGTGCCAGCAGTTTGAGTGGATTGGGCTACGAGCAGTACTTC	CASSLSGLGYEQYF
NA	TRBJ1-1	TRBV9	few	TGTGCCAGCAGCGGGGGCCCGAACACTGAAGCTTTCTTT	CASSGGPNTEAFF
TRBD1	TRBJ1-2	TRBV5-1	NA	TGCGCCAGCAGCTTCTTGGACAGGTACTATGGCTACACCTTC	CASSFLDRYYGYTF
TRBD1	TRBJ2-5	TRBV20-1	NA	TGCAGTGCTAGACCGATGACAGGGATTGGAGAGACCCAGTACTTC	CSARPMTGIGETQYF
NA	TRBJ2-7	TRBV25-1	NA	TGTGCCAGCAGTGAATCGGGATCCTACTCCTACGAGCAGTACTTC	CASSESGSYSYEQYF
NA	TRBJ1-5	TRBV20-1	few	TGCAGTGCCACCCCGGGGGGTTTTTATAGCAATCAGCCCCAGCATTTT	CSATPGGFYSNQPQHF
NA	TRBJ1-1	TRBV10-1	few	TGCGCCAGCACCTACGAGGGGTTGAGCACTGAAGCTTTCTTT	CASTYEGLSTEAFF
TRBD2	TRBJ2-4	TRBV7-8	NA	TGTGCCAGCAGCAGTTCCGGGGGGAAAGCCAAAAACATTCAGTACTTC	CASSSSGGKAKNIQYF
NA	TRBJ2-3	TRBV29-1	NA	TGCAGCGTTGAGAAGGAAACACAGTATTTT	CSVEKETQYF
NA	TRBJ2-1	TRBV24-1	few	TGTGCCACCAGCGGGGACCGAACCTACAATGAGCAGTTCTTC	CATSGDRTYNEQFF
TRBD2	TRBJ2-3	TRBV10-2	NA	TGCGCCAGCAGTGCCAACCTTCCGCTAGCGGGGCGCACAGATACGCAGTATTTT	CASSANLPLAGRTDTQYF
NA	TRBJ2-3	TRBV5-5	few	TGTGCCAGCAGCCCCGGGGCGATATCAACAGATACGCAGTATTTT	CASSPGAISTDTQYF
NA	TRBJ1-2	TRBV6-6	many	TGTGCCAGCTCTAGGGGAGTAAACTATGGCTACACCTTC	CASSRGVNYGYTF
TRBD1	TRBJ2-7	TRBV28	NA	TGTGCCAGCAACCCGACAGGGTTGAACGAGCAGTACTTC	CASNPTGLNEQYF
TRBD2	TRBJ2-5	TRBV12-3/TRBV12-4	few	TGTGCCAGCATCCAAGGCGGGGGGCTGGAGACCCAGTACTTC	CASIQGGGLETQYF
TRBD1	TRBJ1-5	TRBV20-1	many	TGCAGTGCTAGTCCTATACCGGGACAGGGGACTCAGCCCCAGCATTTT	CSASPIPGQGTQPQHF
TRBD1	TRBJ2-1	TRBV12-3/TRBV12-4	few	TGTGCCAGCAGTTTCGGGGACAGGGAAGGAAATGAGCAGTTCTTC	CASSFGDREGNEQFF
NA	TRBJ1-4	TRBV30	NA	TGTGCCTGGAGTGGCCTCCCGGTAATAACTAATGAAAAACTGTTTTTT	CAWSGLPVITNEKLFF
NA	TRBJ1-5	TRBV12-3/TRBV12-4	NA	TGTGCCAGCAGCCTGCAATTCGGACAGTCCAATCAGCCCCAGCATTTT	CASSLQFGQSNQPQHF
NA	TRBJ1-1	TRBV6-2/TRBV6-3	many	TGTGCCAGCAGGGAGTCTGGCGGAGAAGCTTTCTTT	CASRESGGEAFF
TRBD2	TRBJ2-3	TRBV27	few	TGTGCCAGCAGTTCTGGGACTAGCTGGACAGATACGCAGTATTTT	CASSSGTSWTDTQYF
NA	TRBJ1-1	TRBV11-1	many	TGTGCCAGCAGACCAAGAACTGAAGCTTTCTTT	CASRPRTEAFF
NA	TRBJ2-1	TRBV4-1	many	TGCGCCAGCAGCCAAGATGAGCAGAGCCATGAGCAGTTCTTC	CASSQDEQSHEQFF
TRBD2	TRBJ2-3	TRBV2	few	TGTGCCAGCTCCGGGACTAGTCTCGCAGATACGCAGTATTTT	CASSGTSLADTQYF
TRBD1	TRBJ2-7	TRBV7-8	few	TGTGCCAGCAGCTCCGGGACAGGGACCTACGAGCAGTACTTC	CASSSGTGTYEQYF
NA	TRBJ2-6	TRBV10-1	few	TGCGCCAGCACGGGACGAAGCTCCCCTGGGGCCAACGTCCTGACTTTC	CASTGRSSPGANVLTF
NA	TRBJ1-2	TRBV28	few	TGTGCCAGCAGTTTGGCAGGGGCCTATGGCTACACCTTC	CASSLAGAYGYTF
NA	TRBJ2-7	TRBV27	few	TGTGCCAGCAGTTTGGGGCTCGTGGGGGACGAGCAGTACTTC	CASSLGLVGDEQYF
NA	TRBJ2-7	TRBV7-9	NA	TGTGCCAGCAGCTTAGAGGGCAGGGTGTGGAACGAGCAGTACTTC	CASSLEGRVWNEQYF
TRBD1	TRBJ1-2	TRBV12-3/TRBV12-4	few	TGTGCCAGCAGTGGGACAGGGAAGGTAATCTATGGCTACACCTTC	CASSGTGKVIYGYTF
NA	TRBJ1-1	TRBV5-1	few	TGCGCCAGCAGCTCCGAGGGTACGATGAACACTGAAGCTTTCTTT	CASSSEGTMNTEAFF
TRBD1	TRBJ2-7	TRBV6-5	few	TGTGCCAGCAGAAGGGACAGCCAATCCTACGAGCAGTACTTC	CASRRDSQSYEQYF
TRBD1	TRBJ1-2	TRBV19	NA	TGTGCCAGTAGTATACCCAGGGGGTCTTTCTATGGCTACACCTTC	CASSIPRGSFYGYTF
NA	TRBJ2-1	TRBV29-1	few	TGCAGCGGCCGTGTCTCGAATGAGCAGTTCTTC	CSGRVSNEQFF
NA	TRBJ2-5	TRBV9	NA	TGTGCCAGCAGCGTAGGGCAGGGCCCCCGAGAGACCCAGTACTTC	CASSVGQGPRETQYF
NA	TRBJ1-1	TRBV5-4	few	TGTGCCAGCAGCTTGGGAGCAGGAAGAGCTTTCTTT	CASSLGAGRAFF
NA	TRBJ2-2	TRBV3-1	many	TGTGCCAGCAGCCAGCCTGGCCTTACAGGGAAGACCGGGGAGCTGTTTTTT	CASSQPGLTGKTGELFF
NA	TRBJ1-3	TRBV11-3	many	TGTGCCAGCAGCCGGGGGTCAGAGGGATCTGGAAACACCATATATTTT	CASSRGSEGSGNTIYF
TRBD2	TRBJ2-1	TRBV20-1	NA	TGCAGTGCTAGACAGCGGGGGGTCATCAATGAGCAGTTCTTC	CSARQRGVINEQFF
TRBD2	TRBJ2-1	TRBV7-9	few	TGTGCCAGCAGCGCGCTAGCGGGGGTTAACAATGAGCAGTTCTTC	CASSALAGVNNEQFF
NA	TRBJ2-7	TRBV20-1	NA	TGCAGTGCTAGAGATTCCCAAAAGGGGACCTACGAGCAGTACTTC	CSARDSQKGTYEQYF
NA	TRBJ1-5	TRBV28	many	TGTGCCAGCCGTGCGGCGTCGGGGGAGGGCCAGCCCCAGCATTTT	CASRAASGEGQPQHF
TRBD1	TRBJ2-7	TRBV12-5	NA	TGTGCTAGTGGTTTGGTGGTGAACAGGGGGCAGTACGAGCAGTACTTC	CASGLVVNRGQYEQYF
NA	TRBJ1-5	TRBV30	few	TGTGCCTGGAGTGGAAAGAGGCTCGGGCCCCAGCATTTT	CAWSGKRLGPQHF
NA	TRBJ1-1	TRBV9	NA	TGTGCCAGCAGCGTGGCACTCGGAGAGACTGAAGCTTTCTTT	CASSVALGETEAFF
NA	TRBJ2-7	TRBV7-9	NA	TGTGCCAGCAGCTTAGCCCTGGGTTACGAGCAGTACTTC	CASSLALGYEQYF
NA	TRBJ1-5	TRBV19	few	TGTGCCAGTAGTTTGGGACACCCTGCCCCAGGGGAACCCCAGCATTTT	CASSLGHPAPGEPQHF
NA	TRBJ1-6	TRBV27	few	TGTGCCAGCAGTTTATGGCCCCCAATGGACAGAAATTCACCCCTCCACTTT	CASSLWPPMDRNSPLHF
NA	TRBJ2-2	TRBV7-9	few	TGTGCCAGCAGCTTGACTACGAACACCGGGGAGCTGTTTTTT	CASSLTTNTGELFF
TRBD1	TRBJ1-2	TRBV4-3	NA	TGCGCCAGCAGCCAAGAAGGGACAGGGGGCTATGGCTACACCTTC	CASSQEGTGGYGYTF
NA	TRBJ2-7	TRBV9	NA	TGTGCCAGCAGCGTAGAAGGGCGGGAGCAGTACTTC	CASSVEGREQYF
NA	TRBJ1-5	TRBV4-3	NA	TGCGCCAGCAGCCAAGATTACCAGGGTCGGCAGCCCCAGCATTTT	CASSQDYQGRQPQHF